This T cell receptor beta chain was sequenced in a study of blood T cell repertoires in COVID-19. Looked up from germline, CDR1 is ENHRY and CDR2 is SYGVKD. Between the trimmed V and J ends, which lost 2 bases and 6 bases, there was a span of 11 bases. This CDR3 has 14 residues. Data came from immunoSEQ multiplex PCR; TCRdb stores just in-frame clones and leaves some out. The sample consists of fewer than 400,000 clones, roughly 88% of them appearing once. Sequencing was performed on PBMCs or T cells enriched from blood (not recorded which). The J gene is TRBJ1-5, the V gene TRBV10-3; D is possibly TRBD1 (6 bases). The TCR comes from a man aged 30-40 years who had recovered from COVID-19. The CDR3 DNA sequence: TGTGCCATCAGTGAGGACAGGCCTCCTCAGCCCCAGCATTTT. This gives the protein CAISEDRPPQPQHF.